This TCR beta chain was obtained from a study of T cells after yellow fever vaccination. TCRdb analysed the 5' RACE reads with MiXCR anew, one entry per CDR3 protein. Of fewer than 350,000 distinct CDR3 sequences detected, 3.5% to 5% appear once; the ten largest clones hold approximately 19%. Trimming stripped 5 bases from V and 2 bases from J, with 21 bases between. CDR3 size: 17 residues. Germline CDR1 reads SGHRS; CDR2 reads YFSETQ. This clonotype was detected many times. The starting material was PBMCs, obtained 15 days after the yellow fever booster vaccination. This TCR derives from a man between 18 and 29 years old who received the YFV17D yellow fever vaccine. J is TRBJ2-3 and V is TRBV5-1, with a weak D call TRBD2 (7 bases). CDR3 coding DNA: TGCGCCAGCAGTTTGATCCTAATCGGGGGGCCCACAGATACGCAGTATTTT. Residues: CASSLILIGGPTDTQYF.